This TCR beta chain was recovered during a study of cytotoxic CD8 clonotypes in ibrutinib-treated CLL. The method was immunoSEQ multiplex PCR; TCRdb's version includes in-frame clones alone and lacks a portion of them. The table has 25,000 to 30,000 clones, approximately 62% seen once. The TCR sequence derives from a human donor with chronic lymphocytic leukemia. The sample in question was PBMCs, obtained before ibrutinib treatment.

CDR3 protein: CASRDRGLGANEKLFF. The CDR3 DNA is TGCGCCAGCAGAGACAGGGGGCTTGGGGCTAATGAAAAACTGTTTTTT. The V call is TRBV10-2, the J call TRBJ1-4; 10 bases match TRBD1. The V gene end was trimmed by 6 bases and the J gene end by 3 bases; junction bases not matched to a gene: 7. The CDR3 sequence is 16 residues long. Per the germline V gene, CDR1 is WSHSY and CDR2 is SAAADI.